The entry below describes one TCR beta chain. This specimen comes from a study of control samples from healthy donors and cancer patients. Sequencing was performed with immunoSEQ multiplex PCR; in TCRdb, only in-frame clones are kept and a portion is missing. The sample records hundreds of thousands of clones, around 80% being singletons. The CDR3 is 16 residues long. Trimming pared 3 bases from V and 6 bases from J, leaving 18 bases between. Germline assignment: CDR1 MNHEY and CDR2 SVGAGI. V and J are TRBV6-5 and TRBJ2-1, with D perhaps being TRBD1 or TRBD2 (5 bases each). The sequence was collected from a woman between 55 and 75 years old with lung cancer. Sequencing used PBMCs. CDR3 DNA: TGTGCCAGCAGTTATCTGGGGCCAGGGAGTGGCAATGAGCAGTTCTTC. Amino acids: CASSYLGPGSGNEQFF.